This section outlines one T cell receptor beta chain sequence together with its context. The sample is drawn from a study of blood T cell repertoires in COVID-19. Germline values: CDR1 SGHAT, CDR2 FQNNGV. The CDR3 is 15 amino acids. V was cut by 3 bases and J by 2 bases, with 12 bases left in between. Sequenced by immunoSEQ multiplex PCR; TCRdb stores in-frame clones only, minus some. The table records fewer than 500,000 clones, about four fifths of them present only once. This sequence originates from a human donor with acute or convalescent COVID-19. The donor label of this sample is uncertain. Sequenced material: peripheral blood. The V gene is TRBV11-2, the J gene TRBJ2-3; TRBD1 might be the D (6 bases). The CDR3 reads CASSFPGTPTDTQYF. CDR3 nucleotide sequence: TGTGCCAGCAGCTTCCCCGGGACACCCACAGATACGCAGTATTTT.